This T cell receptor beta chain came from a study of blood T cell repertoires in COVID-19. Across the study: Italy, Spain and the United States were the sources of the convalescent and acute COVID-19 samples. Sources were T cells, B-cell-depleted T cells, or PBMCs; the material itself was cDNA or gDNA.

CDR3 length equals 14 residues. Trimming removed 5 bases from V and 0 bases from J; junction bases left unmatched: 2. Germline V gives CDR1 SGHTA, CDR2 FQGNSA. Original processing methods: Reference gene primers were amplified, and this amplification served to estimate nucleated cell counts. TCRdb's table, derived via immunoSEQ multiplex PCR, lists solely in-frame clones and lacks some. V and J calls and clone size are given by that table; D and trimming were obtained from the DNA. The sample has some 300,000 clones, 90% seen once. Followed over time, Seattle patients had been enrolled while infection was active.

The rearrangement joins TRBV7-2 to TRBJ2-5; 8 bases match TRBD1. Sequencing was carried out using peripheral blood. The TCR comes from a woman aged 35 to 49 with COVID-19, enrolled during active disease. The CDR3 is CASSGQGNQETQYF. The CDR3 DNA reads as TGTGCCAGCAGCGGACAGGGAAACCAAGAGACCCAGTACTTC.